Below are 30 T cell receptor beta chains sequenced from a single sample in a study of spatial heterogeneity in lung cancer. Study-wide points: The number of expanded tumor alpha and beta chains correlated with mutation number.

TCRdb recomputed calls from the 5' RACE reads with MiXCR, one row per CDR3 protein. Of roughly 16,000 distinct CDR3 sequences in the sample, over 6.5% were seen once. Time point reported: sample taken at primary tumor resection. The antigens of these receptors remain unknown. The specimen comprised lung tumor tissue, sampled at surgery. The source of these receptors is a female donor with early-stage non-small cell lung cancer.

This clonotype has just a few counts. The CDR3 bases are TGTGCCAGCCAAATTGGGGGGGGATTCGAAGAGACCCAGTACTTC. Translated: CASQIGGGFEETQYF. The chain has TRBV27 and TRBJ2-5; 7 nucleotides match TRBD2. This CDR3 is 15 amino acids long. Germline CDR1 is MNHEY and CDR2 is SMNVEV (reference sequence). V shed 8 bases and J 3 bases; nucleotides not matched to a gene: 12.

The rearrangement links TRBV6-1 to TRBJ2-3, with a weak D call TRBD1 (6 bases). This CDR3 comprises 18 residues. Trimming removed 1 base from V and 0 bases from J, with 17 bases in between. Germline V gene data show CDR1 as MNHNS and CDR2 as SASEGT. The chain's CDR3 is CASSEGAGAFSSTDTQYF. In nucleotides, the CDR3 is TGTGCCAGCAGTGAAGGGGCAGGGGCCTTCTCTAGCACAGATACGCAGTATTTT.

This clonotype is medium-sized by share. The V gene is TRBV2, the J gene TRBJ2-5, with 14 bases lining up with TRBD2. The germline V gene encodes CDR1 SNHLY and CDR2 FYNNEI. V gave up 5 bases and J gave up 4 bases; unmatched junction bases: 3. This CDR3 contains 15 residues. Here the CDR3 DNA reads TGTGCCAGCAGTCCGACTAGCGGGGGGGCAGAGACCCAGTACTTC. This translates into CASSPTSGGAETQYF.

This clonotype was counted ten times or more. The chain uses TRBV29-1 and TRBJ2-7; D gene ambiguous. V shed 4 bases and J shed 0 bases, with 10 bases lying between them. This CDR3 has 13 amino acids. In germline, CDR1 is SQVTM, CDR2 ANQGSEA. The CDR3 DNA reads as TGCAGCGTTGTCCAGACGAGCTCCTACGAGCAGTACTTC. Translated: CSVVQTSSYEQYF.

This clonotype qualifies as medium-sized. The chain recombines TRBV10-3 with TRBJ2-7, with 8 nucleotides matching TRBD2. The CDR3 loop spans 13 amino acids. The germline CDR1 and CDR2 sequences are ENHRY and SYGVKD. Trimming took 6 bases from V and 2 from J; bases not matched to a gene: 3. The CDR3 coding sequence is TGTGCCATCAGGGTCGGGGGGGCCTACGAGCAGTACTTC. Residues: CAIRVGGAYEQYF.

This clonotype was recorded at least ten times. This rearrangement joins TRBV6-6 to TRBJ1-3, with D possibly TRBD1 on 6 matching bases. The V and J ends lost 10 bases and 6 bases respectively, with 13 bases between them. The CDR3 spans 12 residues. Germline V gives CDR1 MNHNY, CDR2 SVGAGI (reference sequence). The CDR3 DNA sequence: TGTGCCACCAGCCCAGGGGAAAACACCATATATTTT. Amino acids: CATSPGENTIYF.

This clonotype is deemed medium-sized. V usage is TRBV27 and J usage is TRBJ1-1; D call uncertain. Trimming shortened V by 4 bases and J by 0 bases, and 15 bases separated the two germline ends. Germline loops: CDR1 MNHEY, CDR2 SMNVEV (reference sequence). This CDR3 is 16 amino acids long. CDR3 sequence reads: CASSSKGGSLNTEAFF. For the CDR3, the DNA is TGTGCCAGCAGTTCCAAGGGCGGCAGCCTGAACACTGAAGCTTTCTTT.

This clonotype was observed many times. The chain is built from TRBV12-3 or TRBV12-4 and TRBJ2-1; D is uncertain. This CDR3 contains 15 residues. The germline V and J ends were trimmed by 6 bases and 1 base, with 13 bases remaining between them. CDR3 sequence reads: CASSPQVGSYNEQFF. CDR3 coding DNA: TGTGCCAGCAGCCCTCAGGTAGGATCCTACAATGAGCAGTTCTTC.

This clonotype has more than one count but fewer than ten. This chain uses TRBV6-5 with TRBJ2-5, with 14 bases matching TRBD2. This CDR3 region has 18 residues. V lost 6 bases to trimming and J lost 4 bases; unmatched junction nucleotides: 13. CDR1 MNHEY and CDR2 SVGAGI come from the germline V gene. CDR3 coding DNA: TGTGCCAGCAGGCCGAGGACTAGCGGGGGGTTTCGTGGAGAGACCCAGTACTTC. The encoded protein is CASRPRTSGGFRGETQYF.

This clonotype was found many times. V gene TRBV18 combines with J gene TRBJ1-1, with D possibly being TRBD1 (5 bases). V shed 1 base and J shed 5 bases, with 8 bases lying between them. CDR1 is KGHSH and CDR2 is LQKENI in the germline V gene. The CDR3 loop spans 13 amino acids. Here the CDR3 reads CASSPRGETEAFF. CDR3 DNA: TGTGCCAGCTCACCACGGGGGGAGACTGAAGCTTTCTTT.

The chain couples TRBV6-6 to TRBJ2-3; the D call may be TRBD1 or TRBD2 (5 bases each). The germline V gene has CDR1 MNHNY and CDR2 SVGAGI (reference sequence). V was trimmed by 4 bases and J by 2 bases, leaving 22 bases between them. The CDR3 loop spans 18 amino acids. The CDR3 reads CASSFGSLGALPTDTQYF. CDR3 coding DNA: TGTGCCAGCAGTTTCGGTTCCCTCGGGGCCTTACCCACAGATACGCAGTATTTT.

This clonotype has ten or more counts. The chain carries TRBV10-3 and TRBJ2-3; tentative D call: TRBD2 (6 bases). Germline loops: CDR1 ENHRY, CDR2 SYGVKD. Trimming cost V 6 bases and J 5 bases, with 15 bases left between them. This CDR3 spans 14 amino acids. The CDR3 here is CAISRDSGKDTQYF. CDR3 coding DNA: TGTGCCATCAGCCGGGACTCGGGCAAAGATACGCAGTATTTT.

This clonotype was counted between two and nine times. A read error is possible here, since a much larger clone lies one base away. This chain links TRBV28 with TRBJ1-2, with D possibly matching TRBD1 (6 bases). Trimming shortened V by 8 bases and J by 4 bases, and 14 bases separated the two germline ends. The CDR3 is 13 residues long. Germline V lookup: CDR1 MDHEN, CDR2 SYDVKM. In DNA form, the CDR3 reads TGTGCCAGCGGTAGACGACAGGTCTATGGCTACACCTTC. Its translation is CASGRRQVYGYTF.

This clonotype was seen only a few times. This chain links TRBV19 with TRBJ2-1; 12 bases map to TRBD2. Looked up from germline, CDR1 is LNHDA and CDR2 is SQIVND (reference sequence). J was trimmed by 2 bases and V by 9 bases; bases with no gene match: 5. The CDR3 runs to 15 residues. The CDR3 loop reads CASRLAGGTYNEQFF. The CDR3 bases are TGTGCCAGCCGCCTAGCGGGGGGGACCTACAATGAGCAGTTCTTC.

Remarks on this clonotype: A much larger clonotype is one base distant, so this may be a read error. The chain employs TRBV27 and TRBJ2-5, with D uncertain. Germline CDR1 and CDR2: MNHEY and SMNVEV (reference sequence). CDR3 size: 14 residues. Trimming took off 5 bases at V and 5 bases at J, with 15 bases between the two ends. CDR3 nucleotides: TGTGCCAGCAGTGACCACCATTTAGATGAGACCCAGTACTTC. It is translated as CASSDHHLDETQYF.

The rearrangement uses TRBV7-3 and TRBJ2-1; 9 bases map to TRBD2. V dropped 4 bases and J dropped 4; count of bases not matched to a gene: 8. CDR3 length: 16 residues. Germline CDR1 SGHTA, CDR2 FQGTGA. The CDR3 DNA reads as TGTGCCAGCAGCTCTGATGCGGGGGGGTTTTACAATGAGCAGTTCTTC. It codes for CASSSDAGGFYNEQFF.

This clonotype occurred many times. The chain carries TRBV3-1 and TRBJ1-3; D perhaps matches TRBD1 (6 bases). Looked up from germline, CDR1 is LGHDT and CDR2 is YNNKEL (reference sequence). The CDR3 totals 15 residues. Trimming removed 4 bases from V and 4 bases from J, with 14 bases in between. CDR3 nucleotides: TGTGCCAGCAGCCTAATCACAGGGCCCGGAAACACCATATATTTT. It yields the protein CASSLITGPGNTIYF.

This clonotype occurred a few times. This chain connects TRBV29-1 to TRBJ1-6; D gene unclear. Per germline, CDR1 SQVTM and CDR2 ANQGSEA. Trimming removed 6 bases from V and 6 bases from J, with 15 bases in between. This CDR3 is 14 amino acids long. The CDR3 reads CSVQEGPSNSPLHF. The CDR3 nucleotides are TGCAGCGTCCAAGAGGGCCCCAGTAATTCACCCCTCCACTTT.

The genes are TRBV11-2 and TRBJ1-2; weak D call: TRBD1 (5 bases). The V and J ends lost 5 bases and 10 bases respectively, with 23 bases between them. The germline gives CDR1 SGHAT, CDR2 FQNNGV. The CDR3 has 15 amino acids. CDR3 in amino acids: CASSLKVGPYGDYTF. CDR3 DNA sequence: TGTGCCAGCAGCCTAAAGGTGGGGCCATATGGGGACTACACCTTC.

At least ten counts were recorded for this clonotype. As DNA, the CDR3 is TGTGCCAGCCGACAGGGGCCAACTAACTATGGCTACACCTTC. This sequence encodes CASRQGPTNYGYTF. This chain uses TRBV6-5 with TRBJ1-2; 8 positions agree with TRBD1. Germline-derived CDR1 and CDR2 are MNHEY and SVGAGI. This CDR3 region has 14 residues. After removal of 8 bases from V and 0 bases from J, the junction contained 5 bases not matched to a gene.

In this sample, this clonotype turned up many times. This chain connects TRBV12-3 or TRBV12-4 to TRBJ1-5; TRBD1 aligns across 9 bases. The trim removed 2 bases at V and 6 bases at J, leaving 11 bases unmatched. The CDR3 extends over 17 amino acids. The CDR3 DNA reads as TGTGCCAGCAGTTTATCGAGGACAGGGGCGGTAGTTCAGCCCCAGCATTTT. Residues: CASSLSRTGAVVQPQHF.

This clonotype was counted at least ten times. This rearrangement joins TRBV2 to TRBJ1-1, with D perhaps matching TRBD1 (6 bases). The CDR3 runs to 15 residues. Germline V CDR1 and CDR2: SNHLY, FYNNEI. Trimming removed 2 bases from V and 5 bases from J, with 15 bases in between. The CDR3 loop is CASSEYTGWETEAFF. DNA for the CDR3: TGTGCCAGCAGTGAATATACAGGGTGGGAAACTGAAGCTTTCTTT.

This clonotype occurred a few times. J is TRBJ2-3 and V is TRBV7-2; no clear D gene. Per germline, CDR1 SGHTA and CDR2 FQGNSA. Trimming removed 11 bases from V and 4 bases from J, with 10 bases in between. There are 11 residues in the CDR3. CDR3 in DNA: TGTGCCTCGGGTAAGGCAGATACGCAGTATTTT. Translation gives CASGKADTQYF.

In this sample, this clonotype turned up many times. The V gene is TRBV12-3 or TRBV12-4, the J gene TRBJ2-3; D remains ambiguous. The ends were cut back, 3 bases at V and 6 bases at J, with 13 bases in the middle. The CDR3 spans 14 residues. CDR3 DNA sequence: TGTGCCAGCAGTTTGGCCCACCCAGTTGATACGCAGTATTTT. As protein: CASSLAHPVDTQYF.

This clonotype was seen ten or more times. The chain is built from TRBV7-3 and TRBJ1-5; D not certain. The CDR3 is 13 residues long. V dropped 0 bases and J dropped 4 bases, with 4 bases sitting between them. From germline, CDR1 is SGHTA and CDR2 FQGTGA. The CDR3 loop reads CASSLTLNQPQHF. The DNA for the CDR3 is TGTGCCAGCAGCTTAACCCTAAATCAGCCCCAGCATTTT.

The table lists this clonotype with many counts. The chain joins TRBV20-1 to TRBJ1-4; D remains unclear. Germline CDR1 is DFQATT and CDR2 is SNEGSKA (reference sequence). The CDR3 has 12 amino acids. V lost 7 bases to trimming and J lost 7 bases, with 13 bases between them. As DNA, the CDR3 is TGCAGTGGTCAAGGTTCGGGTGAAAAACTGTTTTTT. It specifies CSGQGSGEKLFF.

This clonotype was counted many times. V is TRBV20-1 and J is TRBJ1-5, with a tentative D call TRBD1 (5 bases). Germline V CDR1 and CDR2: DFQATT, SNEGSKA (reference sequence). This CDR3 comprises 16 residues. V lost 0 bases and J 2 bases, leaving 14 bases between the germline ends. The CDR3: CSARDGRGPGNQPQHF. The CDR3 nucleotides are TGCAGTGCTAGAGATGGGCGGGGACCTGGCAATCAGCCCCAGCATTTT.

This clonotype was counted many times. The V gene is TRBV12-3 or TRBV12-4, the J gene TRBJ2-3, with D possibly being TRBD2 (6 bases). Trimming removed 8 bases at V and 4 bases at J, with 10 bases between. There are 12 residues in the CDR3. The CDR3 protein is CASRRDPDTQYF. The DNA for the CDR3 is TGTGCCAGCCGGAGGGACCCAGATACGCAGTATTTT.

This clonotype was found a few times. The V call is TRBV9, the J call TRBJ1-1, with D perhaps matching TRBD1 (5 bases). Germline V gene data show CDR1 as SGDLS and CDR2 as YYNGEE. The CDR3 loop spans 14 amino acids. V was cut by 6 bases and J by 1 base, with 13 bases left in between. CDR3 DNA: TGTGCCAGCACCGAAGGACACACGAACACTGAAGCTTTCTTT. Its translation is CASTEGHTNTEAFF. The full variable domain, completed using reference TRBV9 and TRBJ1-1, is DSGVTQTPKHLITATGQRVTLRCSPRSGDLSVYWYQQSLDQGLQFLIQYYNGEERAKGNILERFSAQQFPDLHSELNLSSLELGDSALYFCASTEGHTNTEAFFGQGTRLTVV.

This clonotype was recorded a few times. This rearrangement joins TRBV5-1 to TRBJ2-1; maybe TRBD2 (6 bases). CDR3 length equals 16 residues. CDR1 and CDR2 (germline): SGHRS, YFSETQ. Trimming took 5 bases from V and 0 from J, leaving 15 bases between them. The CDR3 here is CASRGTHGSSYNEQFF. In DNA form, the CDR3 reads TGCGCCAGCAGAGGGACTCATGGGAGCTCCTACAATGAGCAGTTCTTC.